Sequencing of this T cell receptor beta chain was carried out in a study of cytomegalovirus exposure and HLA in healthy donors. Researchers ran the PCR with 60 Vbeta and 13 Jbeta primers. Data came from immunoSEQ multiplex PCR; TCRdb stores just in-frame clones and leaves some out. There are roughly 120,000 clones in the sample; about 73% occur only once, and around 3.9% lies in the top ten. This CDR3 has 13 amino acids. Trimming shortened V by 7 bases and J by 2 bases, and 13 bases separated the two germline ends. Germline-derived CDR1 and CDR2 are SGHDT and YYEEEE. The receptor was derived from a woman between 50 and 59 years old in good health and CMV-seropositive. The specimen sequenced was PBMCs. The chain couples TRBV5-6 to TRBJ2-7; a weak D match, TRBD1 (6 bases). The CDR3 is CASEDRQAYEQYF. The CDR3 DNA is TGTGCCAGCGAAGACCGACAGGCCTACGAGCAGTACTTC.